The T cell receptor (beta chain) described here comes from a study of T cells expressing NK-cell markers. Across the study: In sorted CD3+CD56+NKG2C+, CD3+CD56+NKG2C- and CD3+CD56-NKG2C+ T cells, TCR beta repertoires were obtained.

TCRdb re-called the 5' RACE reads and shows each CDR3 protein once, DNA omitted. Its listing shows some 150,000 distinct CDR3 sequences. Germline V gene lookup returns CDR1 SGHRS and CDR2 YFSETQ. The CDR3 loop spans 15 amino acids. The sequence was collected from a woman between 50 and 59 years old in good health. Sequenced: blood T cells: a sorted CD56 or NKG2C T cell subset, CD4+ or CD8+ T cells, or bulk PBMC T cells (not recorded which). The chain carries TRBV5-1 and TRBJ2-5; TCRdb calls TRBD1, which cannot be checked without DNA. CDR3 residues: CASSLAWGRGETQYF.